By sample fraction, the clone carrying this T cell receptor (beta chain) is medium-sized. Its specificity is not known. Four subsets defined by PD-1 and/or TIGIT were sorted from live CD3+CD8+TCRalphabeta+ cells. This entry belongs to a study of circulating CD8 cells and anti-PD-1 response in melanoma. Study-level information: About 50% of the 13 melanoma patients received first-line anti-PD-1 therapy. Notes on the study in general: DNEG was most diverse; TIGIT repertoires were least diverse. Some patients were treatment-naive; others were previously treated. Only baseline and M1 samples entered the published repertoire comparisons.

CDR1 and CDR2 (germline): SEHNR, FQNEAQ (reference sequence). The CDR3 is 13 residues long. The V gene end was trimmed by 5 bases and the J gene end by 4 bases; junction bases not matched to a gene: 3. The QIAseq Immune Repertoire TCR panel built the libraries from approximately 16 ng of total RNA. A single record per CDR3 protein comes from TCRdb applying MiXCR to the reads. This repertoire shows about 210 distinct CDR3 sequences, around 9.1% found once; its top ten account for approximately 60%. Specimen: CD8+ T cells from PBMCs, collected at baseline or after one month of anti-PD-1 therapy (not recorded which). The V and J genes are TRBV7-9 and TRBJ2-7; 9 positions agree with TRBD1. This sequence originates from a human donor with melanoma. The CDR3 coding sequence is TGTGCCAGCAGCACCGGGACAGGGTACGAGCAGTACTTC. Translation: CASSTGTGYEQYF.